The present T cell receptor (beta chain) was sequenced within a study of T cell repertoires in cytomegalovirus infection. Background on the study: The authors relied on CMV epitopes, both recently identified HLA-C-restricted and well-studied HLA-B-restricted. The public TCR beta signatures pointed to both CMV infection and matching HLA type.

Germline CDR1 and CDR2: LNHDA and SQIVND (reference sequence). The CDR3 consists of 13 residues. V was clipped by 7 bases and J by 7 bases, with 16 bases between them. Details on this clonotype: What it binds is unknown.

Study observations and caveats: HLA-C-restricted CMV-specific TCR beta clonotypes prevailed in the ex vivo response. Summed frequency of shared TCR beta families picked out CMV carriers who also had the relevant HLA.

One entry per CDR3 protein, called by TCRdb with MiXCR from the reads. The data show about 570,000 distinct CDR3 sequences, roughly 43% seen once. The sample here was cultured PBMCs, taken from culture after CMV antigen stimulation. The V call is TRBV19, the J call TRBJ1-1; TRBD1 is a possible D gene (6 bases). This sequence was found in a human donor in good health (CMV status not recorded). Some clones in this sample may be carry-over from other donors' samples. CDR3: CASNRGRGYEAFF. The CDR3 DNA sequence: TGTGCCAGTAATAGGGGCAGGGGCTATGAAGCTTTCTTT.